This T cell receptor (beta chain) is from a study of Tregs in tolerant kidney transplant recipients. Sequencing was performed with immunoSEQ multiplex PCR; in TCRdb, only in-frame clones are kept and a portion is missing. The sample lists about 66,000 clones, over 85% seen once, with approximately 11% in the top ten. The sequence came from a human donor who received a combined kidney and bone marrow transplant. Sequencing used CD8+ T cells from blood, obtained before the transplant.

CDR3 DNA sequence: TGTGCCAGCAGCGTCGCCAGCTCTGGGGCCAACGTCCTGACTTTC. Its protein product is CASSVASSGANVLTF. This rearrangement joins TRBV9 to TRBJ2-6; the D is unclear. The CDR3 runs 15 residues. Trimming took 2 bases from V and 0 from J, leaving 6 bases between them. Germline V CDR1 and CDR2: SGDLS, YYNGEE. Full variable domain (remainder filled in from reference TRBV9 and TRBJ2-6): DSGVTQTPKHLITATGQRVTLRCSPRSGDLSVYWYQQSLDQGLQFLIQYYNGEERAKGNILERFSAQQFPDLHSELNLSSLELGDSALYFCASSVASSGANVLTFGAGSRLTVL.